These T cell receptor beta chains were read from a single sample in a study of blood T cell repertoires in COVID-19. Generated by immunoSEQ multiplex PCR, the TCRdb table keeps only in-frame clones and is missing some. The profile covers over 150,000 clones, with 84% appearing a single time and 2.5% to 3% taken by the ten largest. Sequencing was performed on peripheral blood. These receptors were taken from an elderly woman with COVID-19, enrolled during active disease. CDR3s include the opening cysteine and the closing phenylalanine or tryptophan. D genes are given only for firm matches. A clone size is listed for some rows: how often the clone was seen (once, few, many), or a class if it is expanded.

D gene,V gene,clone size,CDR3 length,J gene,CDR3 protein,CDR3 DNA
NA,TRBV29-1,NA,13,TRBJ2-4,CSVEAGRGNIQYF,TGCAGCGTTGAAGCAGGCAGGGGCAACATTCAGTACTTC
TRBD1,TRBV2,NA,14,TRBJ1-1,CASSLGGSNTEAFF,TGTGCCAGCAGTTTAGGGGGCTCGAACACTGAAGCTTTCTTT
NA,TRBV12-3/TRBV12-4,NA,13,TRBJ2-5,CASSTSDRETQYF,TGTGCCAGCAGTACGAGCGACCGGGAGACCCAGTACTTC
TRBD2,TRBV5-1,NA,14,TRBJ2-7,CASRGTSGNYEQYF,TGCGCCAGCAGGGGGACTAGCGGGAACTACGAGCAGTACTTC
TRBD2,TRBV5-1,NA,15,TRBJ2-7,CASSLPGLAVYEQYF,TGCGCCAGCAGCTTACCCGGACTAGCGGTCTACGAGCAGTACTTC
TRBD1,TRBV7-9,NA,18,TRBJ2-7,CASSLILLGQGATYEQYF,TGTGCCAGCAGCTTAATTCTGTTGGGGCAGGGGGCTACCTACGAGCAGTACTTC
TRBD1,TRBV5-6,NA,17,TRBJ1-2,CASSLGPTGGDSYGYTF,TGTGCCAGCAGCTTGGGACCGACAGGGGGCGACAGCTATGGCTACACCTTC
TRBD2,TRBV6-1,NA,17,TRBJ2-3,CASSEAPSGYRTDTQYF,TGTGCCAGCAGTGAAGCCCCTAGCGGGTACCGCACAGATACGCAGTATTTT
NA,TRBV5-3,NA,16,TRBJ2-7,CARSLIGNILSYEQYF,TGTGCCAGAAGCTTGATCGGGAACATTCTTTCCTACGAGCAGTACTTC
NA,TRBV7-3,NA,13,TRBJ1-2,CASSLTGDYGYTF,TGTGCCAGCAGCTTAACAGGGGATTATGGCTACACCTTC
NA,TRBV5-1,NA,14,TRBJ1-3,CASSSQSPGNTIYF,TGCGCCAGCAGCTCCCAATCCCCTGGAAACACCATATATTTT
NA,TRBV6-2/TRBV6-3,once,13,TRBJ2-3,CASSRTLESTQYF,TGTGCCAGCAGCCGAACACTAGAGTCGACGCAGTATTTT
NA,TRBV30,once,14,TRBJ2-5,CAWSVAGYQETQYF,TGTGCCTGGAGTGTTGCGGGGTACCAAGAGACCCAGTACTTC
NA,TRBV13,NA,15,TRBJ1-2,CASSSSPTVNYGYTF,TGTGCCAGCAGCTCGTCTCCGACAGTTAACTATGGCTACACCTTC
NA,TRBV6-2/TRBV6-3,NA,18,TRBJ1-4,CASTYASRAIATNEKLFF,TGTGCCAGCACTTACGCCTCGCGGGCTATTGCAACTAATGAAAAACTGTTTTTT
NA,TRBV4-3,NA,16,TRBJ1-4,CASSHQTRDTHEKLFF,TGCGCCAGCAGCCACCAAACCCGGGACACCCATGAAAAACTGTTTTTT
NA,TRBV2,NA,13,TRBJ2-7,CASSEALRGEQYF,TGTGCCAGCAGTGAAGCGCTTCGGGGAGAGCAGTACTTC
NA,TRBV28,NA,13,TRBJ2-7,CATNRFLRAEQYF,TGTGCCACCAACCGCTTCCTACGAGCCGAGCAGTACTTC
TRBD1,TRBV10-3,NA,14,TRBJ2-7,CAISRRDRVYEQYF,TGTGCCATCAGCCGCCGGGACAGGGTCTACGAGCAGTACTTC
NA,TRBV19,NA,15,TRBJ2-1,CASSIGSGLYNEQFF,TGTGCCAGTAGTATAGGTAGCGGACTTTACAATGAGCAGTTCTTC
NA,TRBV6-5,NA,14,TRBJ2-3,CASRWAGRADTQYF,TGTGCCAGCAGGTGGGCGGGACGGGCAGATACGCAGTATTTT
TRBD2,TRBV11-1,NA,14,TRBJ2-1,CASSPLAAYNEQFF,TGTGCCAGCAGCCCCCTAGCGGCCTACAATGAGCAGTTCTTC
NA,TRBV10-2,NA,15,TRBJ2-3,CASSEFRQTGDTQYF,TGCGCCAGCAGTGAGTTCCGCCAAACAGGAGATACGCAGTATTTT
TRBD2,TRBV29-1,NA,13,TRBJ2-1,CSVVRGDVDEQFF,TGCAGCGTTGTACGGGGGGATGTAGATGAGCAGTTCTTC
NA,TRBV18,NA,11,TRBJ1-1,CASSPISEAFF,TGTGCCAGCTCACCAATCTCTGAAGCTTTCTTT
TRBD2,TRBV5-1,NA,16,TRBJ2-3,CASSKGLAGGPDTQYF,TGCGCCAGCAGCAAGGGACTAGCGGGGGGTCCGGATACGCAGTATTTT
NA,TRBV7-2,NA,15,TRBJ2-3,CASSLGWQGQGTQYF,TGTGCCAGCAGCTTAGGATGGCAGGGGCAAGGTACGCAGTATTTT
TRBD2,TRBV5-1,NA,15,TRBJ2-1,CASSRTGTKNNEQFF,TGCGCCAGCAGCCGGACCGGGACTAAAAACAATGAGCAGTTCTTC
TRBD1,TRBV9,few,14,TRBJ1-1,CASSETGGNTEAFF,TGTGCCAGCAGTGAAACAGGGGGGAACACTGAAGCTTTCTTT